This is a list of T cell receptor beta chains from one sample in a study of blood T cell repertoires in COVID-19. Method: immunoSEQ multiplex PCR; TCRdb's copy keeps in-frame clones and lacks some. The table records about 200,000 clones, about 90% of them present only once. The sample taken for sequencing was peripheral blood. These receptor sequences come from a man aged 60-69 years with COVID-19, enrolled during active disease. Each CDR3 is given with its conserved first and last residue. The order of the fields is clone size, V gene, CDR3 protein. Size is stated for part of the rows, as once, few or many counts, or as a class when the clone is expanded.

abundance: once
v_gene: TRBV4-1
CDR3aa: CASSQEDSSPWGYTF

abundance: once
v_gene: TRBV7-9
CDR3aa: CASSFSLSGRKGNTGELFF

abundance: once
v_gene: TRBV4-1
CDR3aa: CASSQGPVADEQYF

abundance: -
v_gene: TRBV5-4
CDR3aa: CASSLGGAGANVLTF

abundance: -
v_gene: TRBV30
CDR3aa: CAWSVGLPGNTIYF

abundance: -
v_gene: TRBV5-1
CDR3aa: CASSQGRETQYF

abundance: -
v_gene: TRBV10-1
CDR3aa: CASSESTTSEKLFF

abundance: -
v_gene: TRBV5-1
CDR3aa: CASSFYYGVTGELFF

abundance: -
v_gene: TRBV5-4
CDR3aa: CASSLQGIYNSPLHF

abundance: -
v_gene: TRBV19
CDR3aa: CASSIAGGNQPQHF

abundance: -
v_gene: TRBV5-4
CDR3aa: CASTLGGTAYGYTF

abundance: -
v_gene: TRBV3-1/TRBV3-2
CDR3aa: CASSPTSGSGADTQYF

abundance: -
v_gene: TRBV7-3
CDR3aa: CASSLTPSGNTGELFF

abundance: -
v_gene: TRBV4-3
CDR3aa: CASSQVGQGTNEQYF

abundance: once
v_gene: TRBV18
CDR3aa: CASSPSVGLTYNEQFF

abundance: few
v_gene: TRBV25-1
CDR3aa: CASGGGGNSPLHF

abundance: -
v_gene: TRBV25-1
CDR3aa: CASSESRNYGYTF

abundance: -
v_gene: TRBV14
CDR3aa: CASSQVWDRSLADTQYF

abundance: -
v_gene: TRBV5-1
CDR3aa: CASSLAPAGSSYNEQFF

abundance: -
v_gene: TRBV28
CDR3aa: CASSSGQGAHQPQHF

abundance: -
v_gene: TRBV24-1
CDR3aa: CATSQNTEAFF

abundance: -
v_gene: TRBV7-9
CDR3aa: CASSLLTTGINEKLFF

abundance: -
v_gene: TRBV15
CDR3aa: CATSRDFRRVGTEAFF

abundance: -
v_gene: TRBV9
CDR3aa: CASSVEGEFSYEQYF

abundance: -
v_gene: TRBV4-3
CDR3aa: CASSPGLAGGRGSYEQYF

abundance: -
v_gene: TRBV19
CDR3aa: CASSSAGGPTDTQYF

abundance: -
v_gene: TRBV18
CDR3aa: CASSPIAGGDYGYTF

abundance: once
v_gene: TRBV5-4
CDR3aa: CASSKEFPPYEQYF

abundance: -
v_gene: TRBV3-1/TRBV3-2
CDR3aa: CASSQLGGRQYNEQFF

abundance: -
v_gene: TRBV11-2
CDR3aa: CASTPASGRGGELFF

abundance: -
v_gene: TRBV2
CDR3aa: CASSEMGQGTGELFF

abundance: -
v_gene: TRBV6-6
CDR3aa: CASSLSTGMNTEAFF

abundance: -
v_gene: TRBV18
CDR3aa: CASSGQGVNTEAFF

abundance: -
v_gene: TRBV3-1/TRBV3-2
CDR3aa: CASSHGAPPPLHF

abundance: -
v_gene: TRBV7-8
CDR3aa: CASSLVGTGGTNEKLFF

abundance: -
v_gene: TRBV11-2
CDR3aa: CASSLDSVANNEQFF

abundance: -
v_gene: TRBV4-1
CDR3aa: CASSQEPTGGLATNEQFF

abundance: -
v_gene: TRBV6-2/TRBV6-3
CDR3aa: CASSFRHRSGGTSTDTQYF

abundance: -
v_gene: TRBV5-6
CDR3aa: CASSPTGTGGEKLFF

abundance: once
v_gene: TRBV14
CDR3aa: CASSRTGRETQYF

abundance: -
v_gene: TRBV29-1
CDR3aa: CSVEGGDYTEAFF

abundance: -
v_gene: TRBV28
CDR3aa: CASSRQTATFWQPQHF

abundance: few
v_gene: TRBV10-2
CDR3aa: CASSESRGFGGYTF

abundance: -
v_gene: TRBV28
CDR3aa: CASSFPGDKADTQYF

abundance: -
v_gene: TRBV29-1
CDR3aa: CSVGFREAAYEQYF

abundance: -
v_gene: TRBV21-1
CDR3aa: CASSKTAQTGKDGYTF

abundance: -
v_gene: TRBV18
CDR3aa: CASSVSRESNEKLFF

abundance: -
v_gene: TRBV19
CDR3aa: CASSIDLGTSGRSGELFF

abundance: -
v_gene: TRBV5-1
CDR3aa: CASSGDRALYEQYF

abundance: -
v_gene: TRBV3-1/TRBV3-2
CDR3aa: CASSPGVRYGYTF

abundance: -
v_gene: TRBV7-9
CDR3aa: CASSLAGTGKSYTF

abundance: -
v_gene: TRBV6-2/TRBV6-3
CDR3aa: CASSPGQGVNQPQHF

abundance: -
v_gene: TRBV6-5
CDR3aa: CASRRTNSNQPQHF

abundance: -
v_gene: TRBV11-3
CDR3aa: CASSLGGTGTTHGYTF

abundance: -
v_gene: TRBV4-3
CDR3aa: CASSQAGSGGELFF

abundance: -
v_gene: TRBV3-1/TRBV3-2
CDR3aa: CASSLSQGLHSTNEKLFF

abundance: -
v_gene: TRBV6-1
CDR3aa: CASSEEAGLNTEAFF

abundance: -
v_gene: TRBV7-6
CDR3aa: CASSLKTSGDEQFF